This T cell receptor beta chain stems from a study of beta chain features in type 1 diabetes. Overall study: What patients shared with healthy donors was a similar profile of age, gender and cell yields. Analysis included 95 million to 140 million sorted cells drawn from all samples.

Study results and limitations: Within each of all four CD4+ subsets, Type 1 diabetes patients had TCRB CDR3s that were moderately but significantly shorter. The naive, central memory and Treg TCRB repertoires showed an apparent similarity that was greater among patients than among healthy donors. A possible short-template PCR bias applies equally to patients and controls.

In the case of this clone: Its target is not known.

CDR1 and CDR2 from the germline V gene are SGHDT and YYEEEE. Trimming cost V 0 bases and J 4 bases, with 13 bases left between them. CDR3 length: 15 amino acids. The study reverse transcribed the entire isolated RNA, so it sequenced expressed TCRB transcripts. Sequenced by immunoSEQ multiplex PCR; TCRdb stores in-frame clones only, minus some. The table has 600,000 or so clones, around 12% seen once. Sequences were obtained from naive CD4+ T cells from blood. The chain couples TRBV5-6 to TRBJ1-2; a possible D gene is TRBD1 (6 bases). The origin of this receptor is a man aged 25-40 years with type 1 diabetes. This chain's CDR3 is CASSLAEGGPYGYTF. CDR3 sequence (DNA): TGTGCCAGCAGCTTGGCAGAAGGGGGTCCCTATGGCTACACCTTC.